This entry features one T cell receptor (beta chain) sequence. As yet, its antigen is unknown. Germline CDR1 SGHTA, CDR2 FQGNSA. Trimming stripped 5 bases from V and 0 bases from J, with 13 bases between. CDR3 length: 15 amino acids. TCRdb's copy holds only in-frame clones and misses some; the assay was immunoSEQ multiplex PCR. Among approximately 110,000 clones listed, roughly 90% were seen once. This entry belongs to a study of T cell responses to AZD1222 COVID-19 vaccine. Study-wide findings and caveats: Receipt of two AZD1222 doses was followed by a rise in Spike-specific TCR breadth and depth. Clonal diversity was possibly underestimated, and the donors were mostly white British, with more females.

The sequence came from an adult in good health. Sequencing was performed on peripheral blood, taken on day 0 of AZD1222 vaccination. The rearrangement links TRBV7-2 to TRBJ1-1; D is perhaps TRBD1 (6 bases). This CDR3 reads CASSRGAVVNTEAFF. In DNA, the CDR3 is TGTGCCAGCAGCCGGGGGGCGGTAGTGAACACTGAAGCTTTCTTT.